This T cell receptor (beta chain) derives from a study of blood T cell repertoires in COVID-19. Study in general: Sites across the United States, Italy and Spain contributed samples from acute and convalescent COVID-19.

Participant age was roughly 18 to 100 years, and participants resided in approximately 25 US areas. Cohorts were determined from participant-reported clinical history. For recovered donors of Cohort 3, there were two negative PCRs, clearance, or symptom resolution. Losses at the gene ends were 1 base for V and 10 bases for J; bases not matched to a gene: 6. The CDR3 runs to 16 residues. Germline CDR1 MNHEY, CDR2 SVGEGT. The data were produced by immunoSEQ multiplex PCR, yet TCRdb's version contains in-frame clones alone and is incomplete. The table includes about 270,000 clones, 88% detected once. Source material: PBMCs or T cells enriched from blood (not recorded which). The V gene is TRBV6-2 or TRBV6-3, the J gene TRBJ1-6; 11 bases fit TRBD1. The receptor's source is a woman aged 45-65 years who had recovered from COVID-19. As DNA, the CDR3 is TGTGCCAGCAGTTACTATGGTGGACAGGGGGCCTCACCCCTCCACTTT. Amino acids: CASSYYGGQGASPLHF.